Sequencing of this T cell receptor (beta chain) was carried out in a study of blood T cell repertoires in COVID-19. Germline-derived CDR1 and CDR2 are PRHDT and FYEKMQ (reference sequence). V gave up 5 bases and J gave up 4 bases, with 7 bases separating them. The CDR3 spans 12 residues. Recruits, aged about 18 to 100 years, lived in some 25 US areas. As handled by the study authors: Reference gene primer amplification in the assay estimated nucleated cell counts. Libraries were prepared by immunoSEQ multiplex PCR; TCRdb keeps only in-frame clonotypes and omits some of them. That table gives V, J and clone size, and the DNA gave D and trimming. The data contain a few hundred thousand clones, approximately 90% of them singletons.

This chain links TRBV13 with TRBJ2-3; a possible D gene is TRBD2 (6 bases). The sequence was obtained from a woman aged 45-60 years who had recovered from COVID-19. Material: PBMCs or T cells enriched from blood (not recorded which). The CDR3 protein is CASSAGSDTQYF. CDR3 nucleotide sequence: TGTGCCAGCAGCGCGGGATCAGATACGCAGTATTTT.